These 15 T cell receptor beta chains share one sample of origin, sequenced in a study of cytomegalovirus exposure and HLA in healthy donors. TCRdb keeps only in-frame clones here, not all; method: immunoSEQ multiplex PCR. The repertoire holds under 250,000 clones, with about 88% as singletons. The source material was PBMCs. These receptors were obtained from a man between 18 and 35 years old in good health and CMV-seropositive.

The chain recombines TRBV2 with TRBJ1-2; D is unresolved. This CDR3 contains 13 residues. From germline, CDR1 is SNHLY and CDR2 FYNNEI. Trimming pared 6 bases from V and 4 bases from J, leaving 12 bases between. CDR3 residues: CASRREQSYGYTF. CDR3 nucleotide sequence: TGTGCCAGCAGGAGGGAACAATCCTATGGCTACACCTTC.

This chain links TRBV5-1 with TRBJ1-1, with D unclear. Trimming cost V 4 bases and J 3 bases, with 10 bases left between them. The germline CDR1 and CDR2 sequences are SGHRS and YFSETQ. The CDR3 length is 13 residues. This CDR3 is CASSREGDTEAFF. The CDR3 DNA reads TGCGCCAGCAGCCGAGAGGGTGACACTGAAGCTTTCTTT.

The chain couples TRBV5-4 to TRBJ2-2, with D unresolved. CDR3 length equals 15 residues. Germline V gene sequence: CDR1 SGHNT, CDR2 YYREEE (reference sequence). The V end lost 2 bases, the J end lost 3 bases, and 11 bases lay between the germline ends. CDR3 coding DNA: TGTGCCAGCAGCTTCGCAGGAGTTGACACCGGGGAGCTGTTTTTT. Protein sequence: CASSFAGVDTGELFF.

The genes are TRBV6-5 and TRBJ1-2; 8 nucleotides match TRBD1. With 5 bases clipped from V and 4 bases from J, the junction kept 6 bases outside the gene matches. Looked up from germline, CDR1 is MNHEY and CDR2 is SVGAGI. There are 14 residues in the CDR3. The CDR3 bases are TGTGCCAGCAGTGGACAGGGTTTAGGCTATGGCTACACCTTC. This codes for CASSGQGLGYGYTF.

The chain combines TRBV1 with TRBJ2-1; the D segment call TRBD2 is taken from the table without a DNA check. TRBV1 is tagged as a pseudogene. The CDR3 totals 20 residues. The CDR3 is CTSSQPRRLAGYLSYNEQFF. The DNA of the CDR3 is TGCACCAGCAGCCAACCCAGGAGACTAGCGGGATACCTCTCCTACAATGAGCAGTTCTTC.

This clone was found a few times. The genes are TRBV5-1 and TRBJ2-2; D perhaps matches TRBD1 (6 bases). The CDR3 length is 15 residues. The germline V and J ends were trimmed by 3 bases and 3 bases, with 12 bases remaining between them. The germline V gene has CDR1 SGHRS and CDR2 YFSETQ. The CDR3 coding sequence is TGCGCCAGCAGCTCCACAGGGAGATACACCGGGGAGCTGTTTTTT. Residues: CASSSTGRYTGELFF.

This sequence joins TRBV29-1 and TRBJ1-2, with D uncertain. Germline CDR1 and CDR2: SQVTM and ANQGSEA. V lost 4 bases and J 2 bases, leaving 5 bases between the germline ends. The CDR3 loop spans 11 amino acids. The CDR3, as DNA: TGCAGCGTTGTTGCCAACTATGGCTACACCTTC. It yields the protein CSVVANYGYTF.

The DNA of the CDR3 is TGTGCCAGCAGCAAAGTTACGAACAGGGCTCGCAACTATGGCTACACCTTC. It translates to CASSKVTNRARNYGYTF. This chain uses TRBV21-1 with TRBJ1-2; the D call of TRBD1 is as the table states it, not checked on the DNA. TRBV21-1 is a documented pseudogene. The CDR3 spans 17 residues.

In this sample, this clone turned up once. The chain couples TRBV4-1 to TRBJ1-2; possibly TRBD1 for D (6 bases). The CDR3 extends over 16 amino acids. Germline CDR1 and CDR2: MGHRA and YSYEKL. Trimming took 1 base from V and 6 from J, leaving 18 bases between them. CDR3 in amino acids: CASSQVPLTGGDGYTF. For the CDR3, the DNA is TGCGCCAGCAGCCAAGTCCCCCTGACAGGAGGGGATGGCTACACCTTC.

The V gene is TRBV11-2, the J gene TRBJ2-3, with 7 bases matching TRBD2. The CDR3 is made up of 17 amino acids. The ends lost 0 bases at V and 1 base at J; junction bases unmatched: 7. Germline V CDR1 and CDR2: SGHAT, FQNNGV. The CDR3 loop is CASSLEGGLAGTDTQYF. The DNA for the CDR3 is TGTGCCAGCAGCTTAGAAGGTGGTCTAGCGGGCACAGATACGCAGTATTTT.

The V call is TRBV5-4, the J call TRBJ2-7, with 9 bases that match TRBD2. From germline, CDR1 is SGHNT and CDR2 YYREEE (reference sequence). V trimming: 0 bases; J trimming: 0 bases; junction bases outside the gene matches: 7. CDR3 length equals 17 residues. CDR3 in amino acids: CASSLGGGAAHSYEQYF. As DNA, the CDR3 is TGTGCCAGCAGCTTGGGCGGGGGGGCGGCTCACTCCTACGAGCAGTACTTC.

CDR3 in amino acids: CASSPNSYEQYF. The CDR3 DNA sequence: TGTGCCAGCAGCCCCAACTCCTACGAGCAGTACTTC. The chain has TRBV6-6 and TRBJ2-7; D call uncertain. The germline V and J ends were trimmed by 6 bases and 0 bases, with 6 bases remaining between them. The CDR3 is 12 amino acids. Germline V gene lookup returns CDR1 MNHNY and CDR2 SVGAGI (reference sequence).

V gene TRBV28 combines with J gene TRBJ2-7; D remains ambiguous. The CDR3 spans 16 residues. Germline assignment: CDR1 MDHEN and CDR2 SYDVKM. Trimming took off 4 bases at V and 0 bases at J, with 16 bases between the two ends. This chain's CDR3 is CASSSLFGPSSYEQYF. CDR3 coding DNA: TGTGCCAGCAGTTCCCTGTTTGGGCCGAGCTCCTACGAGCAGTACTTC.

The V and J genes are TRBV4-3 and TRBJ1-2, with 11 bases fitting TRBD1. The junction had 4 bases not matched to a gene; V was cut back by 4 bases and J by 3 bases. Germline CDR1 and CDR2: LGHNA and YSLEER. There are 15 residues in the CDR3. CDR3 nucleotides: TGCGCCAGCAGCCTGGGACAGGGGGACTACTATGGCTACACCTTC. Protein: CASSLGQGDYYGYTF.

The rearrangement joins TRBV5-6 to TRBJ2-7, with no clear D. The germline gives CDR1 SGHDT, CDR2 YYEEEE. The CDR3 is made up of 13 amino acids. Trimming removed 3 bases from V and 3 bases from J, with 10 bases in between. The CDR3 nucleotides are TGTGCCAGCAGCTCCGGTGTGGTCTACGAGCAGTACTTC. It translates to CASSSGVVYEQYF. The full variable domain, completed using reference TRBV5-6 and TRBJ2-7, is DAGVTQSPTHLIKTRGQQVTLRCSPKSGHDTVSWYQQALGQGPQFIFQYYEEEERQRGNFPDRFSGHQFPNYSSELNVNALLLGDSALYLCASSSGVVYEQYFGPGTRLTVT.